This T cell receptor beta chain was profiled in a study of shared clonotypes between healthy human individuals. CD45RO negativity and positive selection for CCR7 defined naive CD8 cells, a population that excluded terminally differentiated effector memory CD45RA+ cells. The donors, all of them Caucasian adults, lived in Nashville, Tennessee. Study-level findings and limits: Clonotypes that were shared across four donors made up about 4.5% of naive CD4 clonotypes.

This CDR3 comprises 20 residues. V lost 1 base and J 0 bases, leaving 23 bases between the germline ends. Germline lookup yields CDR1 SGHKS and CDR2 YYEKEE (reference sequence). This table comes from immunoSEQ multiplex PCR, and its TCRdb copy is limited to in-frame clones, with some not included. The sample has more than 2 million clones, around 93% seen once. As regards this clone: No antigen is known for it.

Sequenced: naive CD8+ T cells from PBMCs. The receptor was derived from a man between 18 and 35 years old in good health. Some clones in this sample may be carry-over from other donors' samples. This chain joins TRBV5-5 and TRBJ1-5; D might be TRBD1 (5 bases). The chain's CDR3 is CASSLIWSRESVYSNQPQHF. CDR3 DNA: TGTGCCAGCAGCTTGATTTGGTCCAGGGAGAGTGTTTATAGCAATCAGCCCCAGCATTTT.